This TCR beta chain was documented in a study of shared clonotypes between healthy human individuals. Germline V lookup: CDR1 MNHEY, CDR2 SMNVEV (reference sequence). Between the trimmed V and J ends, which lost 5 bases and 6 bases, there was a span of 13 bases. The length of the CDR3 is 13 residues. The study ran the assay at deep level. It was 200 ng DNA, 28,000 or so T cell genomes, that sorted-subset replicate PCRs used. Only in-frame clones appear in the TCRdb table, and some are missing; sequencing was by immunoSEQ multiplex PCR. This sample carries millions of clones, 80% to 95% of them seen once, and the ten largest clones take approximately 0.4%. Concerning this clone itself: Its specificity is unknown.

Study-wide results and caveats: Sequencing depth was expected to influence donor clonotype sharing. Few donors restricted represented genetic and exposure-history diversity.

This sequence originates from a man aged 18 to 29 in good health. Some clones in this sample may be carry-over from other donors' samples. Sequencing input: naive CD4+ T cells from PBMCs. As for subset: CD45RA+ positively selected. The rearrangement joins TRBV27 to TRBJ1-1; maybe TRBD1 (5 bases). The CDR3 DNA follows: TGTGCCAGCAGTAGGTCGGGACGTGCTGAAGCTTTCTTT. It translates to CASSRSGRAEAFF.